Here is one TCR beta chain with its context. Its matching antigen is unknown. In the original analysis: Junction-only immunoSEQ sequences carried no quality scores, so filtering differed. Sequenced by immunoSEQ multiplex PCR; TCRdb stores in-frame clones only, minus some. V and J calls plus clone size are reproduced from that table; the DNA served to infer D and trimming. This repertoire shows around 690,000 clones, less than 95% found once; its top ten account for 30% to 40%. The data were taken from a study of shared clonotypes between healthy human individuals. Study results and caveats: Unshared clonotypes carried lower generation probabilities than those common to all four donors. Around 4.9% of naive CD4 clonotypes were shared across several donors.

Sequenced sample: memory CD8+ T cells from PBMCs. Subset denoted: CD45RO+ cells pooled with CCR7-negative TemRA cells. This TCR was recovered from a man between 18 and 29 years old in good health. Some clones in this sample may be carry-over from other donors' samples.

Written as DNA, the CDR3 is TGTGCCAGCTCGAGATTCTCCTCCTACAATGAGCAGTTCTTC. The encoded protein is CASSRFSSYNEQFF. The rearrangement links TRBV6-5 to TRBJ2-1; no firm D call. This CDR3 has 14 residues. V was shortened by 8 bases and J by 0 bases, with 11 bases between the two germline ends. Germline-derived CDR1 and CDR2 are MNHEY and SVGAGI.